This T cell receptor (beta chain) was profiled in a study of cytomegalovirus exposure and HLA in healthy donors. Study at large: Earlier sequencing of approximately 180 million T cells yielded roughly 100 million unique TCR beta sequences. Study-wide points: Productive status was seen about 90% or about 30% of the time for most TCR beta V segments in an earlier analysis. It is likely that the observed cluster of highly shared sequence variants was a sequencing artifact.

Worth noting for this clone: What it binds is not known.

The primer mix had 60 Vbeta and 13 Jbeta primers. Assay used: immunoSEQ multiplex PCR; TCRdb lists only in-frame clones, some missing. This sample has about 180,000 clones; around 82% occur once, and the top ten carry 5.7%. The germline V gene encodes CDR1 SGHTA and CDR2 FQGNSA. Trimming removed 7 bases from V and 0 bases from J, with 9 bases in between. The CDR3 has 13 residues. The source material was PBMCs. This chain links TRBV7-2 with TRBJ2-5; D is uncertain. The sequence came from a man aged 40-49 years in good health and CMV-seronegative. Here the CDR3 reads CASTSLDQETQYF. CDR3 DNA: TGTGCCAGCACGTCCTTAGACCAAGAGACCCAGTACTTC.